A selection of T cell receptor beta chains follows, all from one sample in a study of technical replicates of blood from a handful of donors. Assay: immunoSEQ multiplex PCR; the TCRdb copy retains only in-frame clones and omits some. The table records 65,000 to 80,000 clones, 85% to 95% of them present only once. Sequenced material: T cells isolated from PBMCs. Every receptor here comes from a human donor in good health. The CDR3 runs from the conserved cysteine through the conserved F or W. Each record gives: V gene, D gene, clone size, J gene, CDR3 protein, CDR3 DNA. D genes are given only for firm matches. Size values are once, few and many counts, or a class for expanded clones, and some rows have none.

>TRBV5-4|TRBD1|.|TRBJ1-4
CASSSNRDRTEKLFF
TGTGCCAGCAGTTCGAACCGGGACAGGACCGAAAAACTGTTTTTT
>TRBV10-3|.|.|TRBJ2-5
CAISGGREETQYF
TGTGCCATCAGTGGGGGCAGGGAAGAGACCCAGTACTTC
>TRBV27|.|.|TRBJ1-3
CASSPLTGNTIYF
TGTGCCAGCAGTCCCCTAACTGGAAACACCATATATTTT
>TRBV27|.|.|TRBJ2-1
CASSLGRYNEQFF
TGTGCCAGCAGTTTAGGTCGGTACAATGAGCAGTTCTTC
>TRBV9|.|.|TRBJ2-1
CASSDSEDEQFF
TGTGCCAGCAGCGATAGCGAAGATGAGCAGTTCTTC
>TRBV18|.|.|TRBJ1-1
CASSPMRGTNTEAFF
TGTGCCAGCTCACCAATGAGGGGGACGAACACTGAAGCTTTCTTT
>TRBV6-5|TRBD1|.|TRBJ1-1
CASSGDRENTEAFF
TGTGCCAGCAGTGGGGACAGGGAGAACACTGAAGCTTTCTTT
>TRBV4-1|.|.|TRBJ1-2
CASSQDQGRNYGYTF
TGCGCCAGCAGCCAAGATCAGGGCCGGAACTATGGCTACACCTTC
>TRBV30|.|.|TRBJ2-7
CACTRVKEQYF
TGTGCCTGCACCAGGGTAAAGGAGCAGTACTTC
>TRBV11-3|.|.|TRBJ1-1
CASSLGSFNTEAFF
TGTGCCAGCAGCTTGGGCAGCTTTAACACTGAAGCTTTCTTT
>TRBV18|TRBD2|.|TRBJ2-1
CASSRRTSGSSYNEQFF
TGTGCCAGCTCACGCCGGACTAGCGGAAGCTCCTACAATGAGCAGTTCTTC
>TRBV6-1|.|.|TRBJ2-7
CASSEGRVGYEQYF
TGTGCCAGCAGTGAGGGCAGGGTCGGCTACGAGCAGTACTTC
>TRBV29-1|TRBD1|.|TRBJ1-5
CSAGTADQPQHF
TGCAGCGCCGGGACAGCGGATCAGCCCCAGCATTTT
>TRBV6-5|TRBD1|.|TRBJ1-2
CASSRDSYPNYGYTF
TGTGCCAGCTCCCGGGACAGTTATCCTAACTATGGCTACACCTTC
>TRBV14|TRBD2|.|TRBJ2-7
CASSLGLAGDHEQYF
TGTGCCAGCAGCCTCGGACTAGCGGGAGACCACGAGCAGTACTTC
>TRBV30|TRBD2|once|TRBJ2-7
CAWSQNPGLGYEQYF
TGTGCCTGGAGTCAAAACCCGGGACTAGGGTACGAGCAGTACTTC
>TRBV28|.|once|TRBJ1-3
CASSSRHRYSGNTIYF
TGTGCCAGCAGTTCCCGACACCGCTACTCTGGAAACACCATATATTTT
>TRBV4-2|TRBD2|.|TRBJ2-3
CASSQDRGLAGETSTDTQYF
TGTGCCAGCAGCCAGGACAGGGGACTAGCGGGAGAAACTAGCACAGATACGCAGTATTTT
>TRBV19|TRBD2|.|TRBJ2-2
CASRTRTSGRAQAGELFF
TGTGCCAGTAGAACCCGGACTAGCGGGAGGGCCCAAGCCGGGGAGCTGTTTTTT
>TRBV29-1|.|.|TRBJ1-1
CSVEEKGFNTEAFF
TGCAGCGTTGAAGAGAAGGGGTTTAACACTGAAGCTTTCTTT
>TRBV5-1|.|.|TRBJ1-3
CASSPGGSTSGNTIYF
TGCGCCAGCAGCCCAGGTGGCAGTACCTCTGGAAACACCATATATTTT
>TRBV4-1|.|.|TRBJ2-3
CASSQDSLGLGYTQYF
TGCGCCAGCAGCCAAGATTCCCTCGGATTGGGCTATACGCAGTATTTT
>TRBV5-8|.|few|TRBJ1-3
CASSLDRAGSGNTIYF
TGTGCCAGCAGCTTGGACAGGGCCGGCTCTGGAAACACCATATATTTT
>TRBV7-6|TRBD2|.|TRBJ2-1
CASSSIPTSGYNEQFF
TGTGCCAGCAGCTCCATCCCGACTAGCGGCTACAATGAGCAGTTCTTC
>TRBV6-1|TRBD1|.|TRBJ1-5
CASNRGQDQPQHF
TGTGCCAGCAACAGGGGGCAGGATCAGCCCCAGCATTTT
>TRBV30|.|.|TRBJ2-1
CAWLHSRWDNEQFF
TGTGCCTGGCTACACAGCCGGTGGGACAATGAGCAGTTCTTC
>TRBV23-1|TRBD1|.|TRBJ2-4
CASSQGQPTLAKNIQYF
TGCGCCAGCAGTCAGGGACAGCCAACCTTAGCCAAAAACATTCAGTACTTC
>TRBV5-4|.|.|TRBJ2-1
CASSLPNEQFF
TGTGCCAGCAGCCTACCTAATGAGCAGTTCTTC
>TRBV19|.|.|TRBJ1-2
CASSVDTSYGYTF
TGTGCCAGTAGTGTCGACACCTCCTATGGCTACACCTTC
>TRBV4-1|.|.|TRBJ1-3
CASSPTPGGNTIYF
TGCGCCAGCAGCCCCACTCCGGGAGGAAACACCATATATTTT
>TRBV9|.|.|TRBJ1-5
CASSAGGRQPQHF
TGTGCCAGCAGCGCGGGGGGGCGGCAGCCCCAGCATTTT
>TRBV4-2|TRBD1|.|TRBJ1-2
CASSQEAGGHYGYTF
TGTGCCAGCAGCCAAGAAGCAGGGGGCCACTATGGCTACACCTTC
>TRBV11-1|.|.|TRBJ1-3
CASSLTYSGNTIYF
TGTGCCAGCAGTCTGACATACTCTGGAAACACCATATATTTT
>TRBV5-1|.|.|TRBJ1-4
CASRVGGTHEKLFF
TGCGCCAGCAGAGTGGGGGGTACACATGAAAAACTGTTTTTT
>TRBV7-2|.|.|TRBJ2-5
CASSLNRRSQETQYF
TGTGCCAGCAGCTTAAATAGAAGATCCCAAGAGACCCAGTACTTC
>TRBV4-1|.|.|TRBJ1-2
CASSQGIRLTDTNYGYTF
TGCGCCAGCAGCCAAGGTATCCGACTGACAGACACTAACTATGGCTACACCTTC
>TRBV5-1|.|once|TRBJ2-7
CASSPSFGEQYF
TGCGCCAGCAGCCCATCGTTCGGCGAGCAGTACTTC
>TRBV4-1|.|.|TRBJ1-4
CASSQDNRGWEKLFF
TGCGCCAGCAGCCAAGATAATAGGGGTTGGGAAAAACTGTTTTTT
>TRBV2|TRBD2|.|TRBJ2-1
CAVDGGAGINEQFF
TGTGCCGTAGACGGGGGAGCGGGGATCAATGAGCAGTTCTTC
>TRBV7-2|.|.|TRBJ2-7
CASSLGGGYEQYF
TGTGCCAGCAGCTTAGGAGGAGGTTACGAGCAGTACTTC
>TRBV6-1|.|.|TRBJ2-7
CASSASTYRLYEQYF
TGTGCCAGCAGTGCCTCGACATACAGGCTTTACGAGCAGTACTTC
>TRBV7-9|.|.|TRBJ2-7
CASSFRQAEQYF
TGTGCCAGCAGCTTCCGGCAGGCGGAGCAGTACTTC
>TRBV11-2|.|.|TRBJ2-7
CASSDYTGVSYEQYF
TGTGCCAGCAGCGATTACACCGGAGTCTCCTACGAGCAGTACTTC
>TRBV27|.|.|TRBJ2-7
CASSLSRGPYEQYF
TGTGCCAGCAGTTTATCCAGGGGCCCTTACGAGCAGTACTTC
>TRBV9|TRBD2|.|TRBJ2-1
CASSLLAGGLPDEQFF
TGTGCCAGCAGTTTACTAGCGGGAGGGCTTCCAGATGAGCAGTTCTTC